This T cell receptor beta chain derives from a study of shared clonotypes between healthy human individuals. Study results and caveats: Tissues were not sampled, only blood, and their repertoires likely differ.

Note on this clone: What it binds is unknown.

At deep level, the assay was performed. An even split of each subset's genomic DNA across several immunoSEQ plates was performed. Generated by immunoSEQ multiplex PCR, the TCRdb table keeps only in-frame clones and is missing some. This sample yields 490,000 or so clones, of which around 80% are seen a single time; roughly 12% belongs to the top ten. V lost 3 bases, J lost 0 bases, and 8 bases lay in between. CDR1 and CDR2 from the germline V gene are MNHEY and SVGAGI. CDR3 length equals 14 residues. The chain carries TRBV6-5 and TRBJ2-5, with D unclear. The sequence came from a woman aged 40 to 50 in good health. Some clones in this sample may be carry-over from other donors' samples. Sequencing input: PBMCs. The chain's CDR3 is CASSYSADQETQYF. In DNA form, the CDR3 reads TGTGCCAGCAGTTATTCAGCCGACCAAGAGACCCAGTACTTC.